A single sample gave rise to the 32 T cell receptor beta chains below, sequenced in a study of blood T cell repertoires in COVID-19. Method: immunoSEQ multiplex PCR; TCRdb's copy keeps in-frame clones and lacks some. Found here are fewer than 180,000 clones, 86% of them singletons; the top ten hold roughly 3.4%. Sequencing was done on a sample of peripheral blood. The source of these receptors is an older man with acute or convalescent COVID-19.

The chain couples TRBV5-1 to TRBJ2-1, with TRBD1 matching 9 bases. V gave up 2 bases and J gave up 4 bases; unmatched junction bases: 1. This CDR3 region has 14 residues. Germline V gives CDR1 SGHRS, CDR2 YFSETQ. CDR3: CASSFGTGYNEQFF. CDR3 in DNA: TGCGCCAGCAGCTTCGGGACAGGGTACAATGAGCAGTTCTTC.

The V gene is TRBV3-1 (or the pseudogene TRBV3-2), the J gene TRBJ2-3; TRBD2 matches at 10 bases. Per the germline V gene, CDR1 is LGHDT and CDR2 is YNNKEL (reference sequence). J gave up 6 bases and V 1 base, and 7 bases lay outside the gene matches. This CDR3 spans 16 amino acids. The CDR3 nucleotides read TGTGCCAGCAGCCAAGGTGTCGCTAGCGGGAGTGATACGCAGTATTTT. It translates to CASSQGVASGSDTQYF.

The CDR3 protein is CASSLVSSYEQYF. The CDR3 bases are TGTGCCAGCAGCTTGGTCAGCTCCTACGAGCAGTACTTC. The rearrangement links TRBV5-6 to TRBJ2-7, with D unresolved. This CDR3 is built from 13 residues. In germline, CDR1 is SGHDT, CDR2 YYEEEE. V lost 0 bases and J lost 0, with 4 bases in between.

This clone was detected only a few times. CDR3 DNA sequence: TGTGCCAGCAGCCCCCGGTCCGGGGAGCTGTTTTTT. It encodes CASSPRSGELFF. The gene calls are TRBV11-3 and TRBJ2-2; no clear D gene. Germline CDR1 SGHNT, CDR2 YENEEA. CDR3 length: 12 residues. V lost 5 bases and J lost 6, with 7 bases in between.

The rearrangement joins TRBV27 to TRBJ2-7, with 9 bases fitting TRBD1. The germline CDR1 and CDR2 sequences are MNHEY and SMNVEV (reference sequence). The J segment lost 4 bases and the V segment lost 0 bases, leaving 7 bases of the junction unmatched. CDR3 length: 16 residues. The CDR3 region is CASSLSGQGWGYEQYF. The CDR3 DNA reads as TGTGCCAGCAGTTTATCGGGACAGGGCTGGGGGTACGAGCAGTACTTC.

This clone was seen a single time. This rearrangement joins TRBV28 to TRBJ1-2; TRBD1 aligns across 10 bases. The trim removed 4 bases at V and 4 bases at J, leaving 9 bases unmatched. This CDR3 region has 16 residues. CDR1 is MDHEN and CDR2 is SYDVKM in the germline V gene. CDR3 protein: CASSSEGGTGVYGYTF. As DNA, the CDR3 is TGTGCCAGCAGTTCGGAGGGAGGGACAGGGGTCTATGGCTACACCTTC.

There are a few counts of this clone. The chain has TRBV10-3 and TRBJ2-2, with D unresolved. The CDR3 sequence is 17 residues long. Germline assignment: CDR1 ENHRY and CDR2 SYGVKD. Trimming took 3 bases from V and 0 from J, leaving 14 bases between them. In nucleotides, the CDR3 is TGTGCCATCAGTGAAAGAGGCGGAGACGCGAACACCGGGGAGCTGTTTTTT. This gives the protein CAISERGGDANTGELFF.

This chain connects TRBV6-5 to TRBJ2-7; the D gene is possibly TRBD2 (5 bases). Germline values: CDR1 MNHEY, CDR2 SVGAGI. V lost 2 bases and J lost 2, with 10 bases in between. The CDR3 loop spans 14 amino acids. The CDR3 here is CASSYPGSTYEQYF. DNA for the CDR3: TGTGCCAGCAGTTACCCGGGGTCAACCTACGAGCAGTACTTC.

The gene calls are TRBV19 and TRBJ1-3; 8 bases are a match to TRBD1. There are 15 residues in the CDR3. Germline V CDR1 and CDR2: LNHDA, SQIVND (reference sequence). Trimming took 10 bases from V and 3 from J; bases not matched to a gene: 11. CDR3 bases: TGTGCCACCTCCTCGGGACAGGTTATTGGAAACACCATATATTTT. Amino acid sequence: CATSSGQVIGNTIYF.

V is TRBV5-8 and J is TRBJ2-3, with D tentatively TRBD2 (5 bases). CDR3 size: 15 residues. Per germline, CDR1 SGHTS and CDR2 YDEGEE. Trimming took off 1 base at V and 2 bases at J, with 11 bases between the two ends. CDR3 loop: CASSLQRAATDTQYF. The CDR3 DNA sequence: TGTGCCAGCAGCTTGCAGAGGGCCGCCACAGATACGCAGTATTTT.

In this sample, this clone turned up a few times. The chain carries TRBV7-9 and TRBJ1-1; perhaps TRBD1 as D (6 bases). The CDR3 length is 14 residues. Per the germline V gene, CDR1 is SEHNR and CDR2 is FQNEAQ (reference sequence). V dropped 8 bases and J dropped 2 bases, with 15 bases sitting between them. The CDR3 nucleotides read TGTGCCAGCGGAGTACAGGGATCAAACACTGAAGCTTTCTTT. As protein: CASGVQGSNTEAFF.

This clone was detected only once. The J gene is TRBJ1-2, the V gene TRBV28; possibly TRBD1 for D (6 bases). This CDR3 contains 14 residues. V lost 6 bases and J 4 bases, leaving 15 bases between the germline ends. CDR1 is MDHEN, CDR2 SYDVKM, per germline. As DNA, the CDR3 is TGTGCCAGCAGAGAAGCACAGGGCCTCTATGGCTACACCTTC. It codes for CASREAQGLYGYTF.

The V call is TRBV27, the J call TRBJ2-6; D is unclear. Trimming removed 3 bases at V and 0 bases at J, with 12 bases between. Germline V CDR1 and CDR2: MNHEY, SMNVEV (reference sequence). The CDR3 length is 17 residues. CDR3 in amino acids: CASSFMPGHSGANVLTF. CDR3 bases: TGTGCCAGCAGTTTCATGCCAGGCCACTCTGGGGCCAACGTCCTGACTTTC.

The V gene is TRBV5-4, the J gene TRBJ1-4; D perhaps matches TRBD1 (5 bases). Germline values: CDR1 SGHNT, CDR2 YYREEE (reference sequence). Trimming cost V 0 bases and J 7 bases, with 13 bases left between them. The CDR3 has 15 residues. CDR3 loop: CASSLGGAAGEKLFF. The CDR3, as DNA: TGTGCCAGCAGCTTGGGAGGGGCAGCGGGTGAAAAACTGTTTTTT.

The chain uses TRBV7-9 and TRBJ2-7; TRBD2 is a possible D gene (6 bases). This CDR3 has 19 amino acids. The V gene's germline CDR1 is SEHNR and CDR2 FQNEAQ (reference sequence). The germline V and J ends were trimmed by 1 base and 3 bases, with 25 bases remaining between them. The CDR3 DNA sequence: TGTGCCAGCAGCTTAGGCCCCAATAGTCCAACTAGCTTGTTCTACGAGCAGTACTTC. It specifies CASSLGPNSPTSLFYEQYF.

The genes are TRBV9 and TRBJ2-1, with 9 bases matching TRBD2. This CDR3 contains 19 residues. Germline CDR1 reads SGDLS; CDR2 reads YYNGEE. The V segment lost 4 bases and the J segment 7 bases; nucleotides outside the gene matches: 21. CDR3 sequence (DNA): TGTGCCAGCAGCTCAAGAGGGGCGGCTAGCGGGAAAATGAGGAATGAGCAGTTCTTC. Encoded protein: CASSSRGAASGKMRNEQFF.

This clone came up a few times. The genes are TRBV7-2 and TRBJ1-2; TRBD1 is a possible D gene (5 bases). This CDR3 contains 15 residues. V gave up 5 bases and J gave up 6 bases, with 19 bases separating them. From germline, CDR1 is SGHTA and CDR2 FQGNSA. The CDR3, as DNA: TGTGCCAGCAGCGAAAGTACGGCAGGGAATAATGGCTACACCTTC. Its translation is CASSESTAGNNGYTF.

This clone was picked up one time. The chain has TRBV6-5 and TRBJ2-5; 11 nucleotides line up with TRBD1. The trim removed 7 bases at V and 5 bases at J, leaving 9 bases unmatched. This CDR3 has 15 amino acids. Germline V gene lookup returns CDR1 MNHEY and CDR2 SVGAGI. The CDR3 bases are TGTGCCAGCACGGGAGGACAGGGGGCCGGGGAGACCCAGTACTTC. Encoded protein: CASTGGQGAGETQYF.

V is TRBV28 and J is TRBJ1-2; D unclear. CDR1 is MDHEN, CDR2 SYDVKM, per germline. CDR3 size: 13 residues. The V end was cut by 4 bases, the J end by 2 bases, with 8 bases between. CDR3 amino acids: CASSSAGNYGYTF. The CDR3 DNA sequence: TGTGCCAGCAGTTCGGCGGGGAACTATGGCTACACCTTC.

The chain couples TRBV7-3 to TRBJ2-1, with TRBD2 identical over 12 bases. Germline V lookup: CDR1 SGHTA, CDR2 FQGTGA. The ends lost 2 bases at V and 3 bases at J; junction bases unmatched: 2. The CDR3 is 16 residues long. The CDR3 DNA reads TGTGCCAGCAGCTTAGGACTAGCGGGGCTCTACAATGAGCAGTTCTTC. As protein: CASSLGLAGLYNEQFF.

The genes are TRBV21-1 and TRBJ2-7; no check of the table's D call, TRBD2, against the DNA was made. TRBV21-1 is a known pseudogene. The CDR3 consists of 17 residues. Here the CDR3 DNA reads TGTGCCAGCAGCAAAAACAGGTGGCGGGAGGCGCCCTACGAGCAGTACTTC. Protein product: CASSKNRWREAPYEQYF.

The chain's CDR3 is CASSYFAQSGAVSGNQPQHF. The CDR3 DNA follows: TGTGCCAGCAGTTATTTTGCGCAATCTGGGGCGGTGAGTGGCAATCAGCCCCAGCATTTT. The chain couples TRBV6-2 or TRBV6-3 to TRBJ1-5; D possibly corresponds to TRBD1 (5 bases). V lost 3 bases to trimming and J lost 2 bases, with 26 bases between them. Germline CDR1 is MNHEY and CDR2 is SVGEGT. CDR3 length equals 20 residues.

CDR3 sequence (DNA): TGTGCCAGCAGTTACTCGCGGGACAGTGGCTACACCTTC. This codes for CASSYSRDSGYTF. The chain recombines TRBV6-5 with TRBJ1-2; 7 bases are shared with TRBD1. The V gene end was trimmed by 0 bases and the J gene end by 7 bases; junction bases not matched to a gene: 2. Germline CDR1 and CDR2: MNHEY and SVGAGI. CDR3 length: 13 residues.

This chain links TRBV9 with TRBJ2-7, with 8 positions matching TRBD2. The CDR3 totals 14 residues. Germline-derived CDR1 and CDR2 are SGDLS and YYNGEE. Trimming removed 4 bases from V and 5 bases from J; junction bases left unmatched: 8. The CDR3 sequence is CASSISGSFDEQYF. For the CDR3, the DNA is TGTGCCAGCAGCATCAGCGGGAGTTTCGACGAGCAGTACTTC.

The chain recombines TRBV9 with TRBJ2-1, with 7 bases aligning to TRBD2. The V gene's germline CDR1 is SGDLS and CDR2 YYNGEE. J lost 6 bases, V lost 0 bases, and 3 bases had no gene match. The CDR3 loop spans 14 amino acids. CDR3 coding DNA: TGTGCCAGCAGCGTAGTGAGCGGGGCCAATGAGCAGTTCTTC. Translating it yields CASSVVSGANEQFF.

This clone was seen only a few times. The chain links TRBV7-9 to TRBJ1-1, with D perhaps matching TRBD1 (5 bases). The CDR3 is made up of 14 amino acids. V lost 1 base, J lost 10 bases, and 16 bases lay in between. Germline V CDR1 and CDR2: SEHNR, FQNEAQ (reference sequence). The CDR3 DNA reads TGTGCCAGCAGCTTAGAATCCTTCCAGCAGGGAGCTTTCTTT. It is translated as CASSLESFQQGAFF.

The V gene is TRBV27, the J gene TRBJ2-7, with a tentative D call TRBD2 (6 bases). Germline assignment: CDR1 MNHEY and CDR2 SMNVEV (reference sequence). Trimming took 5 bases from V and 6 from J, leaving 20 bases between them. The CDR3 is 15 amino acids. CDR3 bases: TGTGCCAGCAGTCCCCCCACGGGAGAGGCTTCCGAGCAGTACTTC. Protein sequence: CASSPPTGEASEQYF.

V usage is TRBV11-2 and J usage is TRBJ1-2, with no clear D. The CDR3 covers 14 residues. CDR1 SGHAT and CDR2 FQNNGV come from the germline V gene. V shed 5 bases and J shed 2 bases, with 12 bases lying between them. In DNA form, the CDR3 reads TGTGCCAGCAGCCCTCGACGGGGAAACTATGGCTACACCTTC. This encodes CASSPRRGNYGYTF. The full variable domain, its missing parts supplied by reference TRBV11-2 and TRBJ1-2, is EAGVAQSPRYKIIEKRQSVAFWCNPISGHATLYWYQQILGQGPKLLIQFQNNGVVDDSQLPKDRFSAERLKGVDSTLKIQPAKLEDSAVYLCASSPRRGNYGYTFGSGTRLTVV.

The sample holds a few counts of this clone. The chain links TRBV27 to TRBJ2-7, with 10 nucleotides matching TRBD1. Germline V gives CDR1 MNHEY, CDR2 SMNVEV (reference sequence). Losses at the gene ends were 2 bases for V and 3 bases for J; bases not matched to a gene: 10. The CDR3 is made up of 17 amino acids. The DNA of the CDR3 is TGTGCCAGCAGTTTAAACCCTTTCGGGACAGGGGTCTACGAGCAGTACTTC. It encodes CASSLNPFGTGVYEQYF.

This chain uses TRBV6-2 or TRBV6-3 with TRBJ1-1; D remains ambiguous. The V end was cut by 5 bases, the J end by 2 bases, with 12 bases between. Germline CDR1 reads MNHEY; CDR2 reads SVGEGT. This CDR3 is built from 14 residues. The DNA of the CDR3 is TGTGCCAGCAGTAGAACTTACTCCAACACTGAAGCTTTCTTT. This translates into CASSRTYSNTEAFF.

The count of this clone is one. Here the CDR3 DNA reads TGCGCCAGCAGTCGACCCTCCGGGACACCTCTTTGGGAGTACTTC. It is translated as CASSRPSGTPLWEYF. The V call is TRBV23-1, the J call TRBJ2-5; D may be TRBD1 (6 bases). TRBV23-1 is an ORF, with its function uncertain. The CDR3 sequence is 15 residues long. V was clipped by 4 bases and J by 12 bases, with 24 bases between them.

The CDR3 sequence: CASSTGNEKLFF. CDR3 DNA: TGTGCCAGCAGCACAGGGAATGAAAAACTGTTTTTT. The chain has TRBV5-5 and TRBJ1-4; D is possibly TRBD1 (6 bases). The germline V gene encodes CDR1 SGHKS and CDR2 YYEKEE (reference sequence). The germline V and J ends were trimmed by 4 bases and 5 bases, with 6 bases remaining between them. The CDR3 is made up of 12 amino acids.